Shown below are 17 T cell receptor beta chains from a single sample sequenced in a study of identical twins. TCRdb called the 5' RACE reads again in MiXCR, with one record for every CDR3 protein. The sample contains 500,000 or so distinct CDR3 sequences, around 14% of which appear only once. The same specimen was also included in a second study, on yellow fever vaccine responses in identical twins.

Source material: CD4+ T cells sorted from blood. Every receptor here comes from a young woman in good health.

The V call is TRBV20-1, the J call TRBJ1-2; TRBD1 is a possible D gene (5 bases). CDR1 is DFQATT and CDR2 is SNEGSKA in the germline V gene (reference sequence). The CDR3 spans 13 residues. Trimming took off 5 bases at V and 0 bases at J, with 10 bases between the two ends. The CDR3 nucleotides are TGCAGTGCTGGACAAAAATCTAACTATGGCTACACCTTC. This encodes CSAGQKSNYGYTF.

The chain recombines TRBV2 with TRBJ2-3; D gene ambiguous. This CDR3 spans 13 amino acids. Trimming removed 7 bases from V and 4 bases from J, with 12 bases in between. Germline V lookup: CDR1 SNHLY, CDR2 FYNNEI. The CDR3, as DNA: TGTGCCAGCAAAGGGCTACCCCCAGATACGCAGTATTTT. Translating it yields CASKGLPPDTQYF. The variable domain in full, completed from reference TRBV2 and TRBJ2-3, reads EPEVTQTPSHQVTQMGQEVILRCVPISNHLYFYWYRQILGQKVEFLVSFYNNEISEKSEIFDDQFSVERPDGSNFTLKIRSTKLEDSAMYFCASKGLPPDTQYFGPGTRLTVL.

This chain uses TRBV28 with TRBJ2-3; 7 bases line up with TRBD2. The CDR3 is made up of 13 amino acids. Per germline, CDR1 MDHEN and CDR2 SYDVKM. V lost 7 bases and J lost 6; bases outside the gene matches: 7. CDR3 protein: CASNLGGVDTQYF. CDR3 sequence (DNA): TGTGCCAGCAATTTGGGGGGGGTGGATACGCAGTATTTT.

This chain connects TRBV11-1 to TRBJ2-1, with 8 bases that match TRBD2. Germline trimming cut 2 bases from V and 3 bases from J; bases unmatched to any gene: 15. The CDR3 is made up of 19 amino acids. Germline CDR1 is SGHAT and CDR2 is FQDESV (reference sequence). Here the CDR3 DNA reads TGTGCCAGCAGCTTAACGGGACTAGGGACCCAATCCTTCTACAATGAGCAGTTCTTC. Protein product: CASSLTGLGTQSFYNEQFF.

This clonotype was observed many times. V is TRBV18 and J is TRBJ2-5; D remains ambiguous. V dropped 2 bases and J dropped 2 bases, with 6 bases sitting between them. CDR1 and CDR2 (germline): KGHSH, LQKENI. This CDR3 comprises 13 residues. The CDR3 sequence is CASSPGYQETQYF. CDR3 DNA: TGTGCCAGCTCACCAGGGTATCAAGAGACCCAGTACTTC.

This clonotype turned up a few times. The chain employs TRBV6-2 or TRBV6-3 and TRBJ2-7; 7 bases map to TRBD2. CDR1 is MNHEY and CDR2 is SVGEGT in the germline V gene. V dropped 3 bases and J dropped 6; count of bases not matched to a gene: 26. This CDR3 has 20 amino acids. Here the CDR3 reads CASSYLGTETASGRWAEQYF. CDR3 sequence (DNA): TGTGCCAGCAGTTATCTAGGGACGGAAACGGCTAGCGGACGCTGGGCCGAGCAGTACTTC.

There are a few counts of this clonotype. CDR3: CASSFPDRGSSYEQYF. Written as DNA, the CDR3 is TGTGCCAGCAGCTTCCCGGACAGGGGAAGCTCCTACGAGCAGTACTTC. The rearrangement uses TRBV7-9 and TRBJ2-7; TRBD1 matches at 9 bases. Germline V lookup: CDR1 SEHNR, CDR2 FQNEAQ (reference sequence). The CDR3 runs 16 residues. After removal of 3 bases from V and 0 bases from J, the junction contained 6 bases not matched to a gene.

The chain combines TRBV20-1 with TRBJ2-7; 10 nucleotides line up with TRBD2. With V trimmed by 2 bases and J by 4 bases, 5 bases remained unmatched. The germline V gene encodes CDR1 DFQATT and CDR2 SNEGSKA (reference sequence). This CDR3 region has 14 residues. DNA for the CDR3: TGCAGTGCTAGACTAAGCGGGGGGGCTTACGAGCAGTACTTC. Protein: CSARLSGGAYEQYF.

The V and J genes are TRBV29-1 and TRBJ2-5, with D perhaps matching TRBD1 (6 bases). V lost 6 bases to trimming and J lost 5 bases, with 16 bases between them. Germline V CDR1 and CDR2: SQVTM, ANQGSEA. The CDR3 is 13 residues long. The CDR3 region is CSVRDMVGETQYF. As DNA, the CDR3 is TGCAGCGTACGGGACATGGTTGGTGAGACCCAGTACTTC.

This clonotype was found a few times. The chain links TRBV10-3 to TRBJ2-3; 10 bases are a match to TRBD2. The V segment lost 4 bases and the J segment 4 bases; nucleotides outside the gene matches: 5. CDR1 and CDR2 from the germline V gene are ENHRY and SYGVKD. This CDR3 has 15 amino acids. The CDR3 coding sequence is TGTGCCATCAGTGCGGCTAGCGGGGGCCCAGATACGCAGTATTTT. Amino acid sequence: CAISAASGGPDTQYF.

This clonotype was seen more than once but under ten times. The chain combines TRBV18 with TRBJ2-3; unclear D gene. This CDR3 is built from 16 residues. V gave up 0 bases and J gave up 0 bases, with 10 bases separating them. The germline V gene encodes CDR1 KGHSH and CDR2 LQKENI. The CDR3 spells CASSPPLGQSTDTQYF. The CDR3 DNA reads as TGTGCCAGCTCACCACCGTTAGGGCAGAGCACAGATACGCAGTATTTT.

This clonotype was picked up a small number of times. This chain connects TRBV12-3 or TRBV12-4 to TRBJ1-1, with 7 positions matching TRBD1. The CDR3 is 15 residues long. Trimming cost V 6 bases and J 0 bases; bases outside gene matches: 7. The CDR3 sequence: CASSRQGTMNTEAFF. The CDR3, as DNA: TGTGCCAGCAGCAGACAGGGAACCATGAACACTGAAGCTTTCTTT.

There are many counts of this clonotype. This sequence joins TRBV7-9 and TRBJ2-1; 9 bases are shared with TRBD1. Trimming removed 4 bases from V and 7 bases from J; junction bases left unmatched: 14. CDR3 length: 17 amino acids. Germline CDR1 reads SEHNR; CDR2 reads FQNEAQ (reference sequence). CDR3 coding DNA: TGTGCCAGCAGCTCGACAGGGGGAGGACGTGGTCAGAATGAGCAGTTCTTC. Amino acids: CASSSTGGGRGQNEQFF.

This clonotype was seen only a few times. A junction boundary mismatches the germline segment, possibly from a read error. The chain is built from TRBV7-7 and TRBJ2-1, with D unresolved. Germline V gene lookup returns CDR1 SSHAT and CDR2 FNYEAQ (reference sequence). This CDR3 is built from 13 residues. As DNA, the CDR3 is TGTGCTAGCAGCCTATCCAACAACAATGAGCAGTTCTTC. It is translated as CASSLSNNNEQFF.

This clonotype was counted ten times or more. The chain employs TRBV29-1 and TRBJ2-2; 12 bases are shared with TRBD2. Germline V gene lookup returns CDR1 SQVTM and CDR2 ANQGSEA. With V trimmed by 2 bases and J by 5 bases, 6 bases remained unmatched. There are 16 residues in the CDR3. The CDR3 DNA is TGCAGCGTTGAAACCCTAGCGGGGGGGCAGACCGGGGAGCTGTTTTTT. It specifies CSVETLAGGQTGELFF.

This clonotype was detected once. The rearrangement joins TRBV14 to TRBJ2-7; D is unclear. Germline lookup yields CDR1 SGHDN and CDR2 FVKESK. The V end lost 1 base, the J end lost 3 bases, and 13 bases lay between the germline ends. This CDR3 contains 15 residues. CDR3 DNA sequence: TGTGCCAGCAGCCAAGGACACACTTTGTTCTACGAGCAGTACTTC. Translation: CASSQGHTLFYEQYF.

This clonotype showed up just a few times. The chain joins TRBV12-3 or TRBV12-4 to TRBJ2-7, with 9 bases matching TRBD1. J gave up 1 base and V 1 base, and 8 bases lay outside the gene matches. This CDR3 contains 17 residues. For the CDR3, the DNA is TGTGCCAGCAGTTTAGGGAACCGGGGACAGGGATCCTACGAGCAGTACTTC. Residues: CASSLGNRGQGSYEQYF.